This T cell receptor (beta chain) was recovered during a study of T cell responses to AZD1222 COVID-19 vaccine. Profiled with immunoSEQ multiplex PCR; TCRdb holds only in-frame clones, not every one. This table has more than 110,000 clones, over 85% appearing once. The CDR3 extends over 15 amino acids. Per germline, CDR1 MNHEY and CDR2 SMNVEV (reference sequence). V was pared by 8 bases and J by 1 base, with 17 bases between. V is TRBV27 and J is TRBJ1-1, with D possibly matching TRBD1 (5 bases). The material was peripheral blood, obtained on day 0 of AZD1222 vaccination. The receptor's source is an adult in good health. The CDR3 DNA is TGTGCCAGCCGCAAGCGGGCAGGGCAGAACACTGAAGCTTTCTTT. It translates to CASRKRAGQNTEAFF.